One sample yielded the 32 T cell receptor beta chains listed below, sequenced in a study of memory CD4+ T cells and cytomegalovirus serostatus. Here immunoSEQ multiplex PCR was the method, and the copy in TCRdb shows in-frame clones only, minus some. This sample has 28,000 or so clones; 60% to 85% occur once, and the top ten carry 0.85% to 1.2%. The sort gate was single viable CD3+CD4+CD8-CD45RO+ cells for memory CD4+ T cells. The sample consisted of memory CD4+ T cells from blood. Receptors originate from an adult in good health and CMV-seronegative.

The genes are TRBV28 and TRBJ2-1; no clear D gene. Trimming took off 3 bases at V and 4 bases at J, with 4 bases between the two ends. This CDR3 has 12 residues. Germline-derived CDR1 and CDR2 are MDHEN and SYDVKM. The CDR3 region has the DNA TGTGCCAGCAGTTTCGGGTACAATGAGCAGTTCTTC. Translating gives CASSFGYNEQFF.

The V gene is TRBV19, the J gene TRBJ2-1; a possible D gene is TRBD1 (5 bases). The germline gives CDR1 LNHDA, CDR2 SQIVND (reference sequence). V lost 5 bases, J lost 8 bases, and 16 bases lay in between. CDR3 size: 14 residues. The CDR3 loop is CASSWVTARDEQFF. The CDR3 coding sequence is TGTGCCAGTAGTTGGGTAACAGCCAGGGATGAGCAGTTCTTC.

The chain combines TRBV14 with TRBJ2-7, with 7 bases lining up with TRBD1. Trimming cost V 0 bases and J 0 bases; bases outside gene matches: 8. The germline V gene has CDR1 SGHDN and CDR2 FVKESK. The CDR3 consists of 17 residues. CDR3 DNA sequence: TGTGCCAGCAGCCAAGATAGGCAGGGACAGAGCTCCTACGAGCAGTACTTC. Translating it yields CASSQDRQGQSSYEQYF.

The CDR3 region is CASSREEDGAYEQYF. The CDR3 bases are TGCGCCAGCAGCCGAGAAGAGGACGGAGCCTACGAGCAGTACTTC. The V and J genes are TRBV4-3 and TRBJ2-7; D gene ambiguous. The CDR3 is 15 amino acids. Germline CDR1 LGHNA, CDR2 YSLEER. Trimming stripped 4 bases from V and 2 bases from J, with 15 bases between.

This chain joins TRBV19 and TRBJ2-2; 7 bases agree with TRBD1. The J segment lost 6 bases and the V segment lost 3 bases, leaving 7 bases of the junction unmatched. From germline, CDR1 is LNHDA and CDR2 SQIVND (reference sequence). This CDR3 is built from 15 residues. The DNA of the CDR3 is TGTGCCAGTAGTATGCCAGGGGGTAGCGCCGGGGAGCTGTTTTTT. It translates to CASSMPGGSAGELFF.

This clone has a single count. The chain has TRBV7-2 and TRBJ1-2; D may be TRBD1 (6 bases). Germline CDR1 and CDR2: SGHTA and FQGNSA. The V and J ends lost 6 bases and 0 bases respectively, with 17 bases between them. The CDR3 has 16 residues. CDR3 in DNA: TGTGCCAGCAGTTTCAAGACAGGCCTAGCTAACTATGGCTACACCTTC. It codes for CASSFKTGLANYGYTF.

The V gene is TRBV23-1, the J gene TRBJ1-4, with 7 bases aligning to TRBD1. TRBV23-1 is an open reading frame whose function is uncertain. J gave up 7 bases and V 0 bases, and 17 bases lay outside the gene matches. This CDR3 has 19 residues. DNA for the CDR3: TGCGCCAGCAGTCAATCGGAAGGGTCAGGGGGAACTTTCGTTGAAAAACTGTTTTTT. Residues: CASSQSEGSGGTFVEKLFF.

The rearrangement links TRBV14 to TRBJ2-7; D unclear. In germline, CDR1 is SGHDN, CDR2 FVKESK. Trimming took off 6 bases at V and 0 bases at J, with 12 bases between the two ends. The CDR3 loop spans 14 amino acids. The CDR3 DNA reads TGTGCCAGCAGATCCACATGGAGCTCCTACGAGCAGTACTTC. It yields the protein CASRSTWSSYEQYF.

This clone is a singleton in its sample. The V gene is TRBV7-2, the J gene TRBJ2-6; no clear D gene. The CDR3 is made up of 13 amino acids. Germline V gene sequence: CDR1 SGHTA, CDR2 FQGNSA. The V end was cut by 7 bases, the J end by 0 bases, with 4 bases between. In DNA form, the CDR3 reads TGTGCCAGCACCCCCTCTGGGGCCAACGTCCTGACTTTC. Translating gives CASTPSGANVLTF.

V is TRBV19 and J is TRBJ1-5; D remains ambiguous. This CDR3 is built from 13 residues. Germline CDR1 is LNHDA and CDR2 is SQIVND (reference sequence). V gave up 7 bases and J gave up 7 bases, with 14 bases separating them. The CDR3 bases are TGTGCCAGTAAAAAAAGGGAACAACAGCCCCAGCATTTT. Translated, it gives CASKKREQQPQHF.

CDR3 loop: CASSLEWPAPPEAFF. CDR3 sequence (DNA): TGTGCCAGCAGCTTAGAGTGGCCAGCTCCTCCTGAAGCTTTCTTT. The chain employs TRBV7-8 and TRBJ1-1; D ambiguous. V lost 1 base to trimming and J lost 6 bases, with 15 bases between them. The CDR3 loop spans 15 amino acids. CDR1 is SGHVS, CDR2 FQNEAQ, per germline.

This clone was detected once. The CDR3 DNA is TGTGCCAGCAAATTTCAGCTCTCTGGGGCCAACGTCCTGACTTTC. This codes for CASKFQLSGANVLTF. The V call is TRBV2, the J call TRBJ2-6; D gene uncertain. CDR3 length: 15 residues. V shed 7 bases and J shed 0 bases, with 10 bases lying between them. The germline V gene encodes CDR1 SNHLY and CDR2 FYNNEI.

V and J are TRBV5-1 and TRBJ1-4; 7 nucleotides match TRBD1. The CDR3 contains 14 residues. From germline, CDR1 is SGHRS and CDR2 YFSETQ. J was trimmed by 8 bases and V by 4 bases; bases with no gene match: 8. The CDR3 bases are TGCGCCAGCAGCCCGGACAGGTTTGAAGAAAAACTGTTTTTT. It yields the protein CASSPDRFEEKLFF.

V is TRBV11-2 and J is TRBJ2-2; D ambiguous. The CDR3 is 13 amino acids. The germline V and J ends were trimmed by 1 base and 5 bases, with 5 bases remaining between them. Germline V lookup: CDR1 SGHAT, CDR2 FQNNGV. For the CDR3, the DNA is TGTGCCAGCAGCTTAGTAGGGACCGGGGAGCTGTTTTTT. The encoded protein is CASSLVGTGELFF.

V and J are TRBV9 and TRBJ2-3; D gene unclear. Trimming stripped 0 bases from V and 4 bases from J, with 0 bases between. CDR1 is SGDLS, CDR2 YYNGEE, per germline. The CDR3 has 11 residues. CDR3 protein: CASSVADTQYF. CDR3 DNA sequence: TGTGCCAGCAGCGTAGCAGATACGCAGTATTTT.

This clone was counted only a few times. The V and J genes are TRBV6-1 and TRBJ1-1; D ambiguous. CDR1 MNHNS and CDR2 SASEGT come from the germline V gene. The CDR3 runs to 15 residues. Between the trimmed V and J ends, which lost 4 bases and 0 bases, there was a span of 12 bases. CDR3 sequence: CASSVNTLMNTEAFF. The CDR3 nucleotides read TGTGCCAGCAGTGTTAACACCCTGATGAACACTGAAGCTTTCTTT.

The chain uses TRBV15 and TRBJ2-1; no reliable D call. With 2 bases removed from V and 6 bases from J, the gap between germline ends came to 5 bases. The CDR3 is made up of 12 amino acids. Germline V gene data show CDR1 as LNHNV and CDR2 as YYDKDF (reference sequence). The CDR3 bases are TGTGCCACCAGCAGAACGGGCAATGAGCAGTTCTTC. Its translation is CATSRTGNEQFF.

This clone was counted only a few times. CDR3 sequence (DNA): TGTGCCAGTAGTATGAGCGCGGCGAACAATGAGCAGTTCTTC. Translated: CASSMSAANNEQFF. The V call is TRBV19, the J call TRBJ2-1; D is ambiguous. Per germline, CDR1 LNHDA and CDR2 SQIVND (reference sequence). CDR3 size: 14 residues. V lost 3 bases and J lost 5, with 11 bases in between.

The chain is built from TRBV11-2 and TRBJ2-1; D might be TRBD2 (6 bases). V lost 1 base and J 8 bases, leaving 15 bases between the germline ends. This CDR3 contains 15 residues. CDR1 is SGHAT and CDR2 is FQNNGV in the germline V gene. As DNA, the CDR3 is TGTGCCAGCAGCTTAGGCGGGGACCATAGGGATGAGCAGTTCTTC. It codes for CASSLGGDHRDEQFF.

The chain carries TRBV7-8 and TRBJ1-1; no reliable D call. This CDR3 is 14 amino acids long. Per germline, CDR1 SGHVS and CDR2 FQNEAQ. V lost 0 bases and J 0 bases, leaving 5 bases between the germline ends. CDR3 residues: CASSLARMNTEAFF. The CDR3 nucleotides are TGTGCCAGCAGCTTAGCCAGGATGAACACTGAAGCTTTCTTT.

The V and J genes are TRBV6-6 and TRBJ2-1, with TRBD2 as a possible D gene (5 bases). V was clipped by 7 bases and J by 0 bases, with 16 bases between them. CDR1 is MNHNY and CDR2 is SVGAGI in the germline V gene (reference sequence). CDR3 size: 16 residues. The CDR3 here is CASTIGRGSSYNEQFF. In nucleotides, the CDR3 is TGTGCCAGCACTATCGGACGGGGAAGCTCCTACAATGAGCAGTTCTTC.

The rearrangement uses TRBV9 and TRBJ1-4; a possible D gene is TRBD1 (5 bases). The CDR3 totals 14 residues. In germline, CDR1 is SGDLS, CDR2 YYNGEE. V lost 3 bases, J lost 4 bases, and 10 bases lay in between. The CDR3 reads CASSATGGNEKLFF. The CDR3 region has the DNA TGTGCCAGCAGCGCAACCGGGGGTAATGAAAAACTGTTTTTT.

The V gene is TRBV5-1, the J gene TRBJ1-1; D not resolved. V was pared by 0 bases and J by 1 base, with 7 bases between. Germline V CDR1 and CDR2: SGHRS, YFSETQ. The CDR3 consists of 14 residues. CDR3 sequence: CASSLGHPNTEAFF. CDR3 nucleotides: TGCGCCAGCAGCTTGGGACACCCGAACACTGAAGCTTTCTTT.

The sample holds one count of this clone. This chain uses TRBV5-1 with TRBJ2-7, with TRBD1 matching over 8 bases. CDR3 length: 15 amino acids. V lost 0 bases, J lost 2 bases, and 4 bases stayed unmatched. Germline V CDR1 and CDR2: SGHRS, YFSETQ. The CDR3 loop reads CASSLAPGQAYEQYF. The CDR3 nucleotides are TGCGCCAGCAGCTTGGCCCCGGGACAGGCCTACGAGCAGTACTTC.

The chain carries TRBV6-6 and TRBJ2-1, with D perhaps being TRBD1 or TRBD2 (5 bases each). This CDR3 region has 15 residues. CDR1 and CDR2 (germline): MNHNY, SVGAGI (reference sequence). V lost 6 bases, J lost 5 bases, and 17 bases lay in between. CDR3 sequence (DNA): TGTGCCAGCAGGCTGGGACGGGTTATAGACAATGAGCAGTTCTTC. Its translation: CASRLGRVIDNEQFF.

V gene TRBV7-9 combines with J gene TRBJ1-5; TRBD1 is a possible D gene (5 bases). CDR1 and CDR2 from the germline V gene are SEHNR and FQNEAQ (reference sequence). The CDR3 runs 14 residues. The ends were cut back, 11 bases at V and 0 bases at J, with 14 bases in the middle. The CDR3 reads CAGGKENSNQPQHF. CDR3 bases: TGTGCCGGGGGTAAGGAGAATAGCAATCAGCCCCAGCATTTT.

The chain links TRBV5-1 to TRBJ2-5; 8 bases agree with TRBD2. This CDR3 has 13 residues. The V and J ends lost 2 bases and 5 bases, in that order; junction bases with no gene match: 2. Germline V lookup: CDR1 SGHRS, CDR2 YFSETQ. The CDR3 sequence is CASSLAGVETQYF. CDR3 nucleotide sequence: TGCGCCAGCAGCTTAGCGGGAGTCGAGACCCAGTACTTC.

The chain employs TRBV21-1 and TRBJ2-2. TRBV21-1 is designated a pseudogene. CDR3 length: 15 residues. Here the CDR3 DNA reads TGTGCCAGCAGCAAGGGGTACTCCCCGCCCGGGGAGCTGTTTTTT. Amino acids: CASSKGYSPPGELFF.

CDR3 in amino acids: CAITTDRRNTEAFF. For the CDR3, the DNA is TGTGCCATCACCACCGACAGGAGGAACACTGAAGCTTTCTTT. The chain carries TRBV10-3 and TRBJ1-1; possibly TRBD1 for D (6 bases). Looked up from germline, CDR1 is ENHRY and CDR2 is SYGVKD. The CDR3 covers 14 residues. Trimming removed 7 bases at V and 1 base at J, with 13 bases between.

This chain connects TRBV27 to TRBJ2-3, with 10 bases that match TRBD2. The CDR3 has 17 amino acids. Germline values: CDR1 MNHEY, CDR2 SMNVEV (reference sequence). Losses at the gene ends were 7 bases for V and 3 bases for J; bases not matched to a gene: 13. The CDR3 loop is CASTKTQTSGLTDTQYF. The CDR3 coding sequence is TGTGCCAGCACCAAGACTCAGACTAGCGGGCTGACAGATACGCAGTATTTT.

CDR3 DNA sequence: TGCAGCGGTGCGGGGGAGGGGGCGGGCAATGAGCAGTTCTTC. It codes for CSGAGEGAGNEQFF. The rearrangement joins TRBV29-1 to TRBJ2-1; TRBD1 or TRBD2 may be the D gene (7 bases each). The V end was cut by 7 bases, the J end by 6 bases, with 19 bases between. The CDR3 sequence is 14 residues long. From germline, CDR1 is SQVTM and CDR2 ANQGSEA.

This chain connects TRBV15 to TRBJ2-7; weak D call: TRBD1 (6 bases). CDR1 LNHNV and CDR2 YYDKDF come from the germline V gene (reference sequence). V gave up 0 bases and J gave up 6 bases, with 12 bases separating them. CDR3 length: 14 residues. CDR3 nucleotides: TGTGCCACCAGCAGAGAGGGGGCCGGTACCGAGCAGTACTTC. It yields the protein CATSREGAGTEQYF. Together with reference TRBV15 and TRBJ2-7, the CDR3 gives the full variable domain: DAMVIQNPRYQVTQFGKPVTLSCSQTLNHNVMYWYQQKSSQAPKLLFHYYDKDFNNEADTPDNFQSRRPNTSFCFLDIRSPGLGDTAMYLCATSREGAGTEQYFGPGTRLTVT.